Each of the 3 T cell receptor beta chains below was sequenced from the same sample in a study of blood T cell repertoires in COVID-19. Profiling relied on immunoSEQ multiplex PCR, and the TCRdb table lists in-frame clones only, not all of them. The sample comprises some 80,000 clones, approximately 86% of which are singletons, and roughly 19% rests with the top ten. The material sequenced was peripheral blood. The receptor set was obtained from a human donor in a cohort sampled during active COVID-19.

The chain carries TRBV15 and TRBJ1-2; TRBD1 is a possible D gene (6 bases). This CDR3 has 13 amino acids. The germline CDR1 and CDR2 sequences are LNHNV and YYDKDF (reference sequence). V was cut by 6 bases and J by 8 bases, with 16 bases left in between. The CDR3 sequence is CATSPGEGHGYTF. For the CDR3, the DNA is TGTGCCACCAGTCCAGGGGAGGGCCACGGCTACACCTTC. The entire variable domain, with the rest obtained from reference TRBV15 and TRBJ1-2, is as follows: DAMVIQNPRYQVTQFGKPVTLSCSQTLNHNVMYWYQQKSSQAPKLLFHYYDKDFNNEADTPDNFQSRRPNTSFCFLDIRSPGLGDTAMYLCATSPGEGHGYTFGSGTRLTVV.

The J gene is TRBJ2-1, the V gene TRBV4-3; a possible D gene is TRBD2 (5 bases). The CDR3 runs to 17 residues. The germline V gene encodes CDR1 LGHNA and CDR2 YSLEER. Trimming shortened V by 0 bases and J by 10 bases, and 22 bases separated the two germline ends. The CDR3 region is CASSQEWPLRVWEEQFF. In DNA form, the CDR3 reads TGCGCCAGCAGCCAAGAATGGCCCCTTCGAGTGTGGGAGGAGCAGTTCTTC.

The chain has TRBV5-1 and TRBJ2-7, with 8 bases aligning to TRBD1. Trimming took 4 bases from V and 5 from J; bases not matched to a gene: 11. The CDR3 sequence is 15 residues long. CDR1 SGHRS and CDR2 YFSETQ come from the germline V gene. The CDR3 DNA reads as TGCGCCAGCAGCGGCCCGACAGGGGCGGTCGACGAGCAGTACTTC. Translating it yields CASSGPTGAVDEQYF. Full variable domain (outside the CDR3, taken from reference TRBV5-1 and TRBJ2-7): KAGVTQTPRYLIKTRGQQVTLSCSPISGHRSVSWYQQTPGQGLQFLFEYFSETQRNKGNFPGRFSGRQFSNSRSEMNVSTLELGDSALYLCASSGPTGAVDEQYFGPGTRLTVT.